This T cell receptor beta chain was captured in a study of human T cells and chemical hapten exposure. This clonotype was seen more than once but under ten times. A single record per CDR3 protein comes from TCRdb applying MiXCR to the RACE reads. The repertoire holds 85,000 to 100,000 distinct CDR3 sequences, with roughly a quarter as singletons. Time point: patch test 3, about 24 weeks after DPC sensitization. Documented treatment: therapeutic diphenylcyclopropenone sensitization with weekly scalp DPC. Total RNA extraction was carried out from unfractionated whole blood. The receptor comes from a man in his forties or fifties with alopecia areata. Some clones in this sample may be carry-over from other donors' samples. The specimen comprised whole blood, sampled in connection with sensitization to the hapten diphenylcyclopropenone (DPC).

CDR3 sequence: CASTLGNQPQHF. The CDR3 DNA reads TGTGCCAGCACCCTGGGGAATCAGCCCCAGCATTTT. The chain couples TRBV2 to TRBJ1-5; D remains unclear. Trimming pared 7 bases from V and 4 bases from J, leaving 8 bases between. The length of the CDR3 is 12 residues. Germline assignment: CDR1 SNHLY and CDR2 FYNNEI.